This T cell receptor beta chain came from a study of blood T cell repertoires in COVID-19. Turning to the study itself: Some COVID-19 samples were acute and others convalescent; all came from the United States, Italy and Spain. T cells, B-cell-depleted T cells, or PBMCs provided the cDNA or gDNA that served as material.

Per the original methods: Cell counts per sample came from amplifying reference gene primers. The method was immunoSEQ multiplex PCR; TCRdb's version includes in-frame clones alone and lacks a portion of them. V, J and clone size were drawn from that table, and D and trimming were deduced from the DNA. The sample consists of 30,000 to 40,000 clones, roughly 86% of them appearing once. Sequencing used peripheral blood. The source is a man of 80 years or more with active or convalescent COVID-19.

CDR3 sequence: CASSLSRVQETQYF. The CDR3 region has the DNA TGTGCCAGCAGTTTATCTCGGGTCCAAGAGACCCAGTACTTC. V is TRBV27 and J is TRBJ2-5; no clear D gene. Trimming stripped 0 bases from V and 1 base from J, with 6 bases between. Germline CDR1 reads MNHEY; CDR2 reads SMNVEV (reference sequence). The CDR3 extends over 14 amino acids.